This entry lists 18 T cell receptor beta chains sequenced from one sample in a study of siplizumab effects on memory and regulatory T cells. Generated by immunoSEQ multiplex PCR, the TCRdb table keeps only in-frame clones and is missing some. The sample has approximately 68,000 clones; about 90% are singletons. Sequencing was done on a sample of CD8+ T cells sorted from blood. The receptors were sampled from a human donor in good health.

The V and J genes are TRBV10-3 and TRBJ1-3; TRBD1 agrees at 8 bases. Per the germline V gene, CDR1 is ENHRY and CDR2 is SYGVKD. The CDR3 has 15 residues. V lost 6 bases, J lost 4 bases, and 8 bases stayed unmatched. The DNA for the CDR3 is TGTGCCATCAGATATGACAGGGGATCGGGAAACACCATATATTTT. It is translated as CAIRYDRGSGNTIYF.

The chain employs TRBV10-3 and TRBJ2-2; a possible D gene is TRBD2 (5 bases). Germline V lookup: CDR1 ENHRY, CDR2 SYGVKD. The CDR3 totals 16 residues. Trimming stripped 8 bases from V and 1 base from J, with 17 bases between. For the CDR3, the DNA is TGTGCCATCCCTTACGGAGGACGGATGAACACCGGGGAGCTGTTTTTT. Its protein is CAIPYGGRMNTGELFF.

The chain joins TRBV19 to TRBJ2-3; a weak D match, TRBD1 (6 bases). Germline assignment: CDR1 LNHDA and CDR2 SQIVND (reference sequence). V lost 5 bases and J 3 bases, leaving 12 bases between the germline ends. The CDR3 sequence is 14 residues long. CDR3 DNA sequence: TGTGCCAGTAGTCCCCAGGACAGAACAGATACGCAGTATTTT. This sequence encodes CASSPQDRTDTQYF. The full variable domain, its missing parts supplied by reference TRBV19 and TRBJ2-3, is DGGITQSPKYLFRKEGQNVTLSCEQNLNHDAMYWYRQDPGQGLRLIYYSQIVNDFQKGDIAEGYSVSREKKESFPLTVTSAQKNPTAFYLCASSPQDRTDTQYFGPGTRLTVL.

The chain has TRBV5-1 and TRBJ2-1; D is unresolved. V lost 2 bases to trimming and J lost 2 bases, with 8 bases between them. Germline values: CDR1 SGHRS, CDR2 YFSETQ. The CDR3 contains 14 residues. This CDR3 is CASSLTGPYNEQFF. The CDR3 bases are TGCGCCAGCAGCTTAACCGGGCCCTACAATGAGCAGTTCTTC.

The chain employs TRBV5-6 and TRBJ2-3; 12 bases map to TRBD2. This CDR3 comprises 16 residues. Trimming cost V 4 bases and J 3 bases; bases outside gene matches: 6. The germline CDR1 and CDR2 sequences are SGHDT and YYEEEE. Here the CDR3 DNA reads TGTGCCAGCAGCCACTGGACTAGCGGGGTGACAGATACGCAGTATTTT. This gives the protein CASSHWTSGVTDTQYF.

The rearrangement uses TRBV7-2 and TRBJ2-7; 13 bases are a match to TRBD2. This CDR3 region has 17 residues. V lost 5 bases and J lost 5; bases outside the gene matches: 12. Germline assignment: CDR1 SGHTA and CDR2 FQGNSA. DNA of the CDR3: TGTGCCAGCAGCCTCCTTCCTGGACTAGCGGGAGTAAACGAGCAGTACTTC. Encoded protein: CASSLLPGLAGVNEQYF.

The chain is built from TRBV2 and TRBJ2-1; TRBD1 agrees at 9 bases. The germline CDR1 and CDR2 sequences are SNHLY and FYNNEI. V was pared by 6 bases and J by 7 bases, with 16 bases of the junction left unmatched. The CDR3 consists of 17 residues. CDR3 protein: CASRATLDRGMRNEQFF. Written as DNA, the CDR3 is TGTGCCAGCAGGGCGACCCTGGACAGGGGAATGAGAAATGAGCAGTTCTTC.

The rearrangement links TRBV5-6 to TRBJ1-3; 7 nucleotides line up with TRBD1. Trimming took 4 bases from V and 5 from J; bases not matched to a gene: 6. Germline CDR1 SGHDT, CDR2 YYEEEE. The CDR3 sequence is 14 residues long. The CDR3 sequence: CASSPPGGRNTIYF. CDR3 nucleotide sequence: TGTGCCAGCAGCCCGCCAGGGGGAAGAAACACCATATATTTT.

The chain is built from TRBV10-3 and TRBJ2-7, with TRBD1 matching over 9 bases. The J segment lost 4 bases and the V segment lost 4 bases, leaving 8 bases of the junction unmatched. Germline V gene data show CDR1 as ENHRY and CDR2 as SYGVKD. The CDR3 runs to 15 residues. The CDR3 is CAISAFGQGNYEQYF. The CDR3 coding sequence is TGTGCCATCAGTGCGTTTGGACAGGGGAATTACGAGCAGTACTTC.

The V and J genes are TRBV11-2 and TRBJ2-3, with 9 nucleotides matching TRBD2. The germline gives CDR1 SGHAT, CDR2 FQNNGV. The CDR3 sequence is 15 residues long. After removal of 4 bases from V and 3 bases from J, the junction contained 5 bases not matched to a gene. CDR3 sequence (DNA): TGTGCCAGCAGCTGGACAGCGGGAGGAACAGATACGCAGTATTTT. Protein sequence: CASSWTAGGTDTQYF.

The chain joins TRBV6-5 to TRBJ2-1; D call uncertain. CDR1 MNHEY and CDR2 SVGAGI come from the germline V gene. V was trimmed by 6 bases and J by 7 bases, leaving 10 bases between them. CDR3 length: 12 residues. The CDR3 nucleotides read TGTGCCAGCAGCCCAGGATTTAATGAGCAGTTCTTC. Protein product: CASSPGFNEQFF.

This CDR3 is CASSSTGVIERETQYF. Here the CDR3 DNA reads TGTGCCAGCAGCTCTACCGGGGTGATAGAACGAGAGACCCAGTACTTC. This rearrangement joins TRBV7-9 to TRBJ2-5; maybe TRBD2 (5 bases). V was pared by 4 bases and J by 4 bases, with 19 bases between. In germline, CDR1 is SEHNR, CDR2 FQNEAQ (reference sequence). The CDR3 totals 16 residues.

V usage is TRBV6-5 and J usage is TRBJ1-1; D is ambiguous. The CDR3 contains 13 residues. V lost 0 bases to trimming and J lost 7 bases, with 9 bases between them. Germline V gives CDR1 MNHEY, CDR2 SVGAGI. CDR3 bases: TGTGCCAGCAGTTACTCGAACGGTGTTGAAGCTTTCTTT. Protein sequence: CASSYSNGVEAFF.

The chain employs TRBV5-1 and TRBJ1-2; TRBD1 is a possible D gene (6 bases). Trimming took off 3 bases at V and 4 bases at J, with 13 bases between the two ends. Germline values: CDR1 SGHRS, CDR2 YFSETQ. The CDR3 runs to 14 residues. CDR3 residues: CASSSDSGGYGYTF. Here the CDR3 DNA reads TGCGCCAGCAGCTCGGACAGCGGGGGCTATGGCTACACCTTC.

The chain joins TRBV28 to TRBJ2-2; D gene ambiguous. The CDR3 totals 13 residues. CDR1 and CDR2 (germline): MDHEN, SYDVKM. The V and J ends lost 6 bases and 6 bases respectively, with 11 bases between them. The CDR3 here is CASSPRSSGELFF. CDR3 nucleotides: TGTGCCAGCAGCCCGAGATCGTCCGGGGAGCTGTTTTTT.

V is TRBV28 and J is TRBJ2-7; 7 bases align to TRBD1. The germline CDR1 and CDR2 sequences are MDHEN and SYDVKM. This CDR3 contains 14 residues. Trimming removed 4 bases from V and 4 bases from J; junction bases left unmatched: 7. The CDR3 nucleotides read TGTGCCAGCAGTTCCCCGGGACAGATATACGAGCAGTACTTC. Residues: CASSSPGQIYEQYF.

V usage is TRBV6-6 and J usage is TRBJ1-1; D gene uncertain. Per the germline V gene, CDR1 is MNHNY and CDR2 is SVGAGI (reference sequence). Between the trimmed V and J ends, which lost 1 base and 4 bases, there was a span of 7 bases. This CDR3 is built from 13 residues. The CDR3 sequence: CASSYLGSTEAFF. As DNA, the CDR3 is TGTGCCAGCAGTTACTTGGGAAGCACTGAAGCTTTCTTT.

This clone was picked up one time. This sequence joins TRBV19 and TRBJ2-1; 9 bases fit TRBD2. The CDR3 length is 14 residues. Germline V gene sequence: CDR1 LNHDA, CDR2 SQIVND (reference sequence). V was pared by 8 bases and J by 9 bases, with 11 bases of the junction left unmatched. The CDR3 nucleotides read TGTGCCAGTGATGCAGCGGGGGGACGCGGTGAGCAGTTCTTC. Residues: CASDAAGGRGEQFF.